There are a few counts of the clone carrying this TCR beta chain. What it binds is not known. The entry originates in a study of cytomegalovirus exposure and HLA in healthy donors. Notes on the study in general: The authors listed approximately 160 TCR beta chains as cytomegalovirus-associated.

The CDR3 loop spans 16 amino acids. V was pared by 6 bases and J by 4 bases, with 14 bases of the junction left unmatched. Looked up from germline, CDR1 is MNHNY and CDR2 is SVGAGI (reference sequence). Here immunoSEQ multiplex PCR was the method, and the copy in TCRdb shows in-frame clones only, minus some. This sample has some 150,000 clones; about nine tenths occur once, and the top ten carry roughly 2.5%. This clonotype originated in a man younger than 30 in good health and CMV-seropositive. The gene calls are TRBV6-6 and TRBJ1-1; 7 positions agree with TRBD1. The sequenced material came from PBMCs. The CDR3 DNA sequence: TGTGCCAGCAGGATGACAGGGTTGGGGATAGTCACTGAAGCTTTCTTT. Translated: CASRMTGLGIVTEAFF.